A selection of T cell receptor beta chains follows, all from one sample in a study of CD8+CD57+ T cells in acquired aplastic anemia. TCRdb re-called the reads with MiXCR, one entry per CDR3 protein. The sample shows 90,000 to 120,000 distinct CDR3 sequences, approximately 48% of them seen only once. The sample taken for sequencing was sorted CD4+, CD8+, or CD8+CD57+ T cells (not recorded which) from PBMCs. The receptors were sampled from a human donor in good health, serving as a control. Both conserved end residues are part of each CDR3. Each record gives: CDR3 protein, CDR3 DNA, CDR3 length, V gene, clone size, J gene, D gene. The D gene is left open where the match is weak. Expanded clones are given a class, and other clones once, few, many or no size at all.

CDR3 protein: CASTRESGTGAEQYF
CDR3 DNA: TGTGCCAGCACCAGAGAATCCGGGACAGGGGCCGAGCAGTACTTC
CDR3 length: 15
V gene: TRBV2
clone size: .
J gene: TRBJ2-7
D gene: TRBD1

CDR3 protein: CAINVDKNTEAFF
CDR3 DNA: TGTGCCATCAATGTGGACAAGAACACTGAAGCTTTCTTT
CDR3 length: 13
V gene: TRBV10-3
clone size: .
J gene: TRBJ1-1
D gene: .

CDR3 protein: CASSLDWYEQYF
CDR3 DNA: TGTGCCAGCAGCTTAGACTGGTACGAGCAGTACTTC
CDR3 length: 12
V gene: TRBV7-2
clone size: .
J gene: TRBJ2-7
D gene: .

CDR3 protein: CASSPGEGGGGETQYF
CDR3 DNA: TGTGCCAGCAGTCCAGGAGAGGGGGGCGGTGGAGAGACCCAGTACTTC
CDR3 length: 16
V gene: TRBV25-1
clone size: few
J gene: TRBJ2-5
D gene: .

CDR3 protein: CASIGDIPPSRYSPLHF
CDR3 DNA: TGTGCCAGCATCGGAGATATTCCCCCTTCTCGGTATTCACCCCTCCACTTT
CDR3 length: 17
V gene: TRBV2
clone size: many
J gene: TRBJ1-6
D gene: .

CDR3 protein: CASSYGTSIGGGQFF
CDR3 DNA: TGTGCCAGCAGTTACGGGACTAGTATAGGTGGTGGGCAGTTCTTC
CDR3 length: 15
V gene: TRBV7-6
clone size: few
J gene: TRBJ2-1
D gene: TRBD2

CDR3 protein: CATSANYGYTF
CDR3 DNA: TGTGCCACCAGTGCTAACTACGGCTACACCTTC
CDR3 length: 11
V gene: TRBV24-1
clone size: .
J gene: TRBJ1-2
D gene: .

CDR3 protein: CASSPSLRGPIEKLFF
CDR3 DNA: TGTGCCAGCAGCCCCAGCCTCCGGGGTCCGATCGAAAAACTGTTTTTT
CDR3 length: 16
V gene: TRBV11-2
clone size: .
J gene: TRBJ1-4
D gene: .

CDR3 protein: CASSLTEGRTDTQYF
CDR3 DNA: TGTGCCAGCAGTTTAACTGAAGGGCGCACAGATACGCAGTATTTT
CDR3 length: 15
V gene: TRBV12-3/TRBV12-4
clone size: many
J gene: TRBJ2-3
D gene: .

CDR3 protein: CSASRAYEQYF
CDR3 DNA: TGCAGTGCTAGCAGGGCCTACGAGCAGTACTTC
CDR3 length: 11
V gene: TRBV20-1
clone size: .
J gene: TRBJ2-7
D gene: .

CDR3 protein: CSVVLAGGTDTQYF
CDR3 DNA: TGCAGCGTTGTTTTAGCGGGAGGAACAGATACGCAGTATTTT
CDR3 length: 14
V gene: TRBV29-1
clone size: .
J gene: TRBJ2-3
D gene: TRBD2

CDR3 protein: CSVARDSNSYEQYF
CDR3 DNA: TGCAGCGTCGCCCGGGACAGCAACTCCTACGAGCAGTACTTC
CDR3 length: 14
V gene: TRBV29-1
clone size: few
J gene: TRBJ2-7
D gene: TRBD1

CDR3 protein: CASNGGWHSNQPQHF
CDR3 DNA: TGTGCCAGCAATGGGGGCTGGCATAGCAATCAGCCCCAGCATTTT
CDR3 length: 15
V gene: TRBV2
clone size: .
J gene: TRBJ1-5
D gene: .

CDR3 protein: CASSLAGGSSYGYTF
CDR3 DNA: TGTGCCAGCAGCTTGGCAGGGGGCTCCTCCTATGGCTACACCTTC
CDR3 length: 15
V gene: TRBV5-6
clone size: many
J gene: TRBJ1-2
D gene: TRBD1

CDR3 protein: CSVGKGAGEQFF
CDR3 DNA: TGCAGCGTGGGTAAGGGGGCGGGTGAGCAGTTCTTC
CDR3 length: 12
V gene: TRBV29-1
clone size: few
J gene: TRBJ2-1
D gene: TRBD1

CDR3 protein: CASSLVQGAPYEQYF
CDR3 DNA: TGTGCCAGCAGCTTGGTACAGGGGGCCCCCTACGAGCAGTACTTC
CDR3 length: 15
V gene: TRBV11-2
clone size: .
J gene: TRBJ2-7
D gene: TRBD1

CDR3 protein: CASSLYDNEQFF
CDR3 DNA: TGCGCCAGCAGTCTTTACGACAATGAGCAGTTCTTC
CDR3 length: 12
V gene: TRBV10-2
clone size: .
J gene: TRBJ2-1
D gene: .

CDR3 protein: CASSLHAGADWAAEAFF
CDR3 DNA: TGTGCCAGCAGTTTACATGCTGGGGCTGATTGGGCCGCTGAAGCTTTCTTT
CDR3 length: 17
V gene: TRBV28
clone size: .
J gene: TRBJ1-1
D gene: .

CDR3 protein: CASSGGYGAHNEQFF
CDR3 DNA: TGTGCCAGCAGTGGGGGCTACGGGGCACACAATGAGCAGTTCTTC
CDR3 length: 15
V gene: TRBV27
clone size: many
J gene: TRBJ2-1
D gene: .

CDR3 protein: CASSGGGRGLGNTIYF
CDR3 DNA: TGTGCCAGCAGTGGGGGGGGCAGGGGGCTTGGAAACACCATATATTTT
CDR3 length: 16
V gene: TRBV25-1
clone size: .
J gene: TRBJ1-3
D gene: TRBD1

CDR3 protein: CASSFLRDPLNYGYTF
CDR3 DNA: TGTGCCAGCAGTTTTCTCAGGGACCCCCTTAACTATGGCTACACCTTC
CDR3 length: 16
V gene: TRBV12-3/TRBV12-4
clone size: few
J gene: TRBJ1-2
D gene: .

CDR3 protein: CASSQNGLAGGTDTQYF
CDR3 DNA: TGCGCCAGCAGCCAAAATGGCCTAGCGGGGGGCACAGATACGCAGTATTTT
CDR3 length: 17
V gene: TRBV25-1
clone size: .
J gene: TRBJ2-3
D gene: TRBD2

CDR3 protein: CASSKDSGANVLTF
CDR3 DNA: TGTGCCAGTAGTAAGGACTCTGGGGCCAACGTCCTGACTTTC
CDR3 length: 14
V gene: TRBV19
clone size: .
J gene: TRBJ2-6
D gene: .

CDR3 protein: CASAKYSGNTIYF
CDR3 DNA: TGTGCCAGCGCGAAGTACTCTGGAAACACCATATATTTT
CDR3 length: 13
V gene: TRBV6-1
clone size: .
J gene: TRBJ1-3
D gene: .

CDR3 protein: CSVAGVEQYF
CDR3 DNA: TGCAGCGTTGCTGGGGTCGAGCAGTACTTC
CDR3 length: 10
V gene: TRBV29-1
clone size: many
J gene: TRBJ2-7
D gene: .

CDR3 protein: CASSQERYGYTF
CDR3 DNA: TGCGCCAGCAGCCAAGAACGTTATGGCTACACCTTC
CDR3 length: 12
V gene: TRBV7-2
clone size: .
J gene: TRBJ1-2
D gene: .

CDR3 protein: CASSSDERSLEQYF
CDR3 DNA: TGTGCCAGCAGCTCCGATGAACGGAGCCTCGAGCAGTACTTC
CDR3 length: 14
V gene: TRBV5-4
clone size: many
J gene: TRBJ2-7
D gene: .

CDR3 protein: CATSRGDRVHEQFF
CDR3 DNA: TGTGCCACCAGCAGAGGGGACAGGGTCCATGAGCAGTTCTTC
CDR3 length: 14
V gene: TRBV15
clone size: .
J gene: TRBJ2-1
D gene: TRBD1

CDR3 protein: CSAPSGGADYEQYF
CDR3 DNA: TGCAGTGCTCCTAGCGGGGGGGCCGACTACGAGCAGTACTTC
CDR3 length: 14
V gene: TRBV20-1
clone size: .
J gene: TRBJ2-7
D gene: TRBD2

CDR3 protein: CATSIDGTGDYGYTF
CDR3 DNA: TGTGCCACCAGCATCGACGGGACAGGGGACTATGGCTACACCTTC
CDR3 length: 15
V gene: TRBV15
clone size: .
J gene: TRBJ1-2
D gene: TRBD1

CDR3 protein: CASSPPTSGGALYEQYF
CDR3 DNA: TGTGCCAGCAGCCCCCCCACTAGCGGGGGGGCCCTCTACGAGCAGTACTTC
CDR3 length: 17
V gene: TRBV25-1
clone size: .
J gene: TRBJ2-7
D gene: TRBD2

CDR3 protein: CASSYCRMEGHDQPQHF
CDR3 DNA: TGTGCCAGCAGTTACTGCCGAATGGAGGGACATGATCAGCCCCAGCATTTT
CDR3 length: 17
V gene: TRBV6-7
clone size: many
J gene: TRBJ1-5
D gene: .

CDR3 protein: CSASPGLAGGPGELFF
CDR3 DNA: TGCAGTGCTAGCCCCGGACTAGCGGGGGGACCCGGGGAGCTGTTTTTT
CDR3 length: 16
V gene: TRBV20-1
clone size: .
J gene: TRBJ2-2
D gene: TRBD2

CDR3 protein: CAISGGTYGYTF
CDR3 DNA: TGTGCCATCAGTGGAGGGACCTATGGCTACACCTTC
CDR3 length: 12
V gene: TRBV10-3
clone size: .
J gene: TRBJ1-2
D gene: .

CDR3 protein: CASSLGQGIAYNEQFF
CDR3 DNA: TGCGCCAGCAGCTTGGGGCAAGGAATCGCCTACAATGAGCAGTTCTTC
CDR3 length: 16
V gene: TRBV5-1
clone size: many
J gene: TRBJ2-1
D gene: .

CDR3 protein: CASGRGADTQYF
CDR3 DNA: TGTGCCAGCGGAAGAGGGGCAGATACGCAGTATTTT
CDR3 length: 12
V gene: TRBV9
clone size: .
J gene: TRBJ2-3
D gene: .

CDR3 protein: CAISEEVYGYTF
CDR3 DNA: TGTGCCATCAGTGAGGAGGTTTATGGCTACACCTTC
CDR3 length: 12
V gene: TRBV10-3
clone size: .
J gene: TRBJ1-2
D gene: .

CDR3 protein: CATSDWAVNQPQHF
CDR3 DNA: TGTGCCACCAGTGATTGGGCCGTCAATCAGCCCCAGCATTTT
CDR3 length: 14
V gene: TRBV24-1
clone size: .
J gene: TRBJ1-5
D gene: .

CDR3 protein: CASSRGGLAYNGELFF
CDR3 DNA: TGTGCCAGCAGCCGTGGGGGACTAGCTTATAACGGGGAGCTGTTTTTT
CDR3 length: 16
V gene: TRBV7-6
clone size: many
J gene: TRBJ2-2
D gene: TRBD2

CDR3 protein: CASSLSEGGGTSPLHF
CDR3 DNA: TGTGCCAGCAGCTTGTCGGAGGGCGGGGGTACTTCACCCCTCCACTTT
CDR3 length: 16
V gene: TRBV27
clone size: large
J gene: TRBJ1-6
D gene: .

CDR3 protein: CASSEVQGLTF
CDR3 DNA: TGTGCCAGCAGTGAAGTCCAGGGCCTGACTTTC
CDR3 length: 11
V gene: TRBV10-3
clone size: .
J gene: TRBJ2-6
D gene: .

CDR3 protein: CASEGFLAGGKETQYF
CDR3 DNA: TGTGCCAGCGAGGGGTTCCTAGCGGGGGGGAAAGAGACCCAGTACTTC
CDR3 length: 16
V gene: TRBV2
clone size: .
J gene: TRBJ2-5
D gene: TRBD2

CDR3 protein: CSATGGDYGYTF
CDR3 DNA: TGCAGTGCTACGGGGGGCGACTATGGCTACACCTTC
CDR3 length: 12
V gene: TRBV20-1
clone size: .
J gene: TRBJ1-2
D gene: .

CDR3 protein: CASSQNTGDLGETQYF
CDR3 DNA: TGTGCCAGCAGTCAAAATACAGGGGATTTGGGCGAGACCCAGTACTTC
CDR3 length: 16
V gene: TRBV12-3/TRBV12-4
clone size: many
J gene: TRBJ2-5
D gene: TRBD1

CDR3 protein: CASSSQGYEQYF
CDR3 DNA: TGTGCCAGCAGTTCACAGGGTTACGAGCAGTACTTC
CDR3 length: 12
V gene: TRBV6-5
clone size: many
J gene: TRBJ2-7
D gene: .

CDR3 protein: CASSQERGGQETQYF
CDR3 DNA: TGCGCCAGCAGCCAAGAACGGGGGGGCCAAGAGACCCAGTACTTC
CDR3 length: 15
V gene: TRBV4-3
clone size: many
J gene: TRBJ2-5
D gene: TRBD2

CDR3 protein: CASGSGTGVFETQYF
CDR3 DNA: TGTGCTAGTGGTTCCGGGACAGGGGTTTTTGAGACCCAGTACTTC
CDR3 length: 15
V gene: TRBV12-5
clone size: .
J gene: TRBJ2-5
D gene: TRBD1

CDR3 protein: CASSDLDRGSSPLHF
CDR3 DNA: TGTGCCAGCAGTGACCTGGACAGGGGGAGTTCACCCCTCCACTTT
CDR3 length: 15
V gene: TRBV6-1
clone size: many
J gene: TRBJ1-6
D gene: TRBD1

CDR3 protein: CASSAGLAGGDTQYF
CDR3 DNA: TGTGCCAGCAGCGCCGGACTAGCGGGGGGAGATACGCAGTATTTT
CDR3 length: 15
V gene: TRBV9
clone size: many
J gene: TRBJ2-3
D gene: TRBD2

CDR3 protein: CASSLESGTGSYYGYTF
CDR3 DNA: TGTGCCAGCAGCTTGGAATCCGGGACAGGCAGTTACTATGGCTACACCTTC
CDR3 length: 17
V gene: TRBV7-6
clone size: many
J gene: TRBJ1-2
D gene: TRBD1

CDR3 protein: CATSSGRAETQYF
CDR3 DNA: TGTGCCACCAGCAGCGGCAGGGCGGAGACCCAGTACTTC
CDR3 length: 13
V gene: TRBV15
clone size: .
J gene: TRBJ2-5
D gene: .

CDR3 protein: CASSRSGAGHEQYF
CDR3 DNA: TGTGCCAGCAGCCGATCTGGAGCGGGCCACGAGCAGTACTTC
CDR3 length: 14
V gene: TRBV14
clone size: .
J gene: TRBJ2-7
D gene: .

CDR3 protein: CASSQEARGAGNTIYF
CDR3 DNA: TGCGCCAGCAGCCAAGAGGCTAGGGGGGCTGGAAACACCATATATTTT
CDR3 length: 16
V gene: TRBV4-3
clone size: many
J gene: TRBJ1-3
D gene: .

CDR3 protein: CASSLPVNYEQYF
CDR3 DNA: TGTGCCAGCAGCTTGCCGGTAAACTACGAGCAGTACTTC
CDR3 length: 13
V gene: TRBV7-9
clone size: .
J gene: TRBJ2-7
D gene: .

CDR3 protein: CASSFRQGWWQYF
CDR3 DNA: TGTGCCAGTAGTTTCCGACAGGGGTGGTGGCAGTACTTC
CDR3 length: 13
V gene: TRBV19
clone size: .
J gene: TRBJ2-7
D gene: TRBD1

CDR3 protein: CASSFLGQSYEQYF
CDR3 DNA: TGTGCCAGCAGCTTTCTGGGACAGTCCTACGAGCAGTACTTC
CDR3 length: 14
V gene: TRBV7-6
clone size: once
J gene: TRBJ2-7
D gene: TRBD1

CDR3 protein: CASSQNTEAFF
CDR3 DNA: TGTGCCAGCAGTCAAAACACTGAAGCTTTCTTT
CDR3 length: 11
V gene: TRBV12-3/TRBV12-4
clone size: many
J gene: TRBJ1-1
D gene: .